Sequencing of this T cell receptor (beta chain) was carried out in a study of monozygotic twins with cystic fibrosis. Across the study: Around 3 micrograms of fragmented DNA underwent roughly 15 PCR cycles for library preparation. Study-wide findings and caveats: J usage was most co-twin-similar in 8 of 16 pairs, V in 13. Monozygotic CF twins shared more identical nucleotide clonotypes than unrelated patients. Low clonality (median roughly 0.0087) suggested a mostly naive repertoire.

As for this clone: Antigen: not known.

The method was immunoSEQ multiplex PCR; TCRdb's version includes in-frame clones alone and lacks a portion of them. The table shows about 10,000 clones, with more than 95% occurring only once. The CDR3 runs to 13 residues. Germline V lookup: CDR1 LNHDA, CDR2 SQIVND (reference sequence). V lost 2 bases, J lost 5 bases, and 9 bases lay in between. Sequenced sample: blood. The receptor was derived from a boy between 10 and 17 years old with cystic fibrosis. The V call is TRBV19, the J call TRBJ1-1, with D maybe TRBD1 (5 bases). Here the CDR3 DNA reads TGTGCCAGTAGTATACAGGGAAGGACTGAAGCTTTCTTT. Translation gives CASSIQGRTEAFF.